The text below deals with one T cell receptor (beta chain). What it binds is not known. The source of the sample is a study of cytomegalovirus exposure and HLA in healthy donors. The PCR was carried out with 60 Vbeta primers and 13 Jbeta primers. Generated by immunoSEQ multiplex PCR, the TCRdb table keeps only in-frame clones and is missing some. The data hold 65,000 to 85,000 clones, with 65% to 85% observed a single time. This CDR3 is built from 12 residues. With 5 bases removed from V and 1 base from J, the gap between germline ends came to 6 bases. Germline values: CDR1 MNHNS, CDR2 SASEGT. Whole-study results and caveats: Usually a TCR sequence was rare, but some public TCRs were found in many donors. In a later analysis, the majority of CMV-associated beta chains seemingly showed HLA restriction. Highly shared variants forming one cluster were likely a sequencing artifact. Data from an earlier analysis indicated that most TCR beta V segments were productive either about 87% or about 30% of the time.

Sequencing was done on a sample of PBMCs. The receptor was isolated from a woman aged 45-60 years in good health and CMV-seronegative. The V and J genes are TRBV6-1 and TRBJ2-7, with D hard to call. The CDR3 nucleotides read TGTGCCAGCAGTTCGACTTCCTACGAGCAGTACGTC. Its translation: CASSSTSYEQYV.